The text below deals with one T cell receptor beta chain. This sample was included in a study of blood T cell repertoires in COVID-19. Study details: Donors in the United States, Italy and Spain gave samples during acute or convalescent COVID-19. PBMCs, B-cell-depleted T cells, or T cells were the source of the cDNA or gDNA that made up the material.

The authors' processing: Amplification of reference gene primers was used by the study to estimate nucleated cell counts. Generated by immunoSEQ multiplex PCR, the TCRdb table keeps only in-frame clones and is missing some. The V and J calls and clone size are taken from that table; D and trimming were inferred from the DNA. The profile shows about 230,000 clones, around 86% of them singletons. Germline V gene lookup returns CDR1 SEHNR and CDR2 FQNEAQ (reference sequence). This CDR3 has 16 residues. Trimming took 5 bases from V and 3 from J; bases not matched to a gene: 6. This chain connects TRBV7-9 to TRBJ2-5, with TRBD2 matching over 13 bases. Sequenced: peripheral blood. The receptor's source is a man in his fifties or sixties with COVID-19, enrolled during active disease. The CDR3 coding sequence is TGTGCCAGCAGCCCGACTAGCGGGAGGAGGGAAGAGACCCAGTACTTC. Translation gives CASSPTSGRREETQYF.